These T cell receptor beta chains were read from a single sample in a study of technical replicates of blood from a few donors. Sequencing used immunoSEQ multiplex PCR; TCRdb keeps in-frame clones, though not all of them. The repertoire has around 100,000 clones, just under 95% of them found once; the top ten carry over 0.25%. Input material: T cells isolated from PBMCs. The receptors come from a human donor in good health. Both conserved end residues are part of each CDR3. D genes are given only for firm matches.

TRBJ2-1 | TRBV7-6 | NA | TGTGCCAGCAGCTCCCGACAGGCCTCCTACAATGAGCAGTTCTTC | CASSSRQASYNEQFF
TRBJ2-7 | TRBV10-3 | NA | TGTGCCATCAGTGAAGTATCCGACTCCTACGAGCAGTACTTC | CAISEVSDSYEQYF
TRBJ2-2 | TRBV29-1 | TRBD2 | TGCAGCGTTTTAGCGGGAGTGGGCACCGGGGAGCTGTTTTTT | CSVLAGVGTGELFF
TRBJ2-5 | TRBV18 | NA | TGTGCCAGCTCTCTCAAGGGGGGGACTCCCGGAGAGACCCAGTACTTC | CASSLKGGTPGETQYF
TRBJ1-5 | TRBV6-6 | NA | TGTGCCAGCACCAAGACGGGACTTAGCAATCAGCCCCAGCATTTT | CASTKTGLSNQPQHF
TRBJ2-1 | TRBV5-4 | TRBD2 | TGTGCCAGCGGTGCTAGCGGGAGCCACAATGAGCAGTTCTTC | CASGASGSHNEQFF
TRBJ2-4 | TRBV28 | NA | TGTGCCACCTCAGGGGCGGGTTCCGTCAAAAACATTCAGTACTTC | CATSGAGSVKNIQYF
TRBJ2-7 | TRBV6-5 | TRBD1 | TGTGCCAGCAGTCAAGGACAGGGGGCGATCTACGAGCAGTACTTC | CASSQGQGAIYEQYF
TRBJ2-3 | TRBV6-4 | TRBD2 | TGTGCCAGCAGTGACTCTAGCGGGAGACACACAGATACGCAGTATTTT | CASSDSSGRHTDTQYF
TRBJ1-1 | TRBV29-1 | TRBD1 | TGCAGCGTTGAAGATCGAGGGTCAGGGGGTAGGACTGAAGCTTTCTTT | CSVEDRGSGGRTEAFF
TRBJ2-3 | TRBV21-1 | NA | TGTGCCAGCAGCCCCCGGACCGGGGGAGGGGCAGATACGCAGTATTTT | CASSPRTGGGADTQYF
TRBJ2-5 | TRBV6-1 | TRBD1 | TGTGCCAGCAGTGCTAGTCAGGGGGCGTTAGAGACCCAGTACTTC | CASSASQGALETQYF
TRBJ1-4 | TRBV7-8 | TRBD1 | TGTGCCAGCAGCTTACCGGGACAGGGGGTATTTGTCACTAATGAAAAACTGTTTTTT | CASSLPGQGVFVTNEKLFF